The 28 T cell receptor beta chains reported below all come from one sample, sequenced in a study of T cell changes during pregnancy in multiple sclerosis. Generated by immunoSEQ multiplex PCR, the TCRdb table keeps only in-frame clones and is missing some. The profile shows about 32,000 clones, roughly 89% of them singletons. Sample: CD8+ T cells from peripheral blood mononuclear cells, taken in the second trimester of pregnancy. Every receptor here comes from a female donor with multiple sclerosis, enrolled in a pregnancy study.

The gene calls are TRBV28 and TRBJ2-3, with 9 bases identical to TRBD2. There are 16 residues in the CDR3. The J segment lost 3 bases and the V segment lost 1 base, leaving 5 bases of the junction unmatched. From germline, CDR1 is MDHEN and CDR2 SYDVKM. The CDR3 nucleotides are TGTGCCAGCAGTTTATACGCGGGAGGGTATACAGATACGCAGTATTTT. It translates to CASSLYAGGYTDTQYF. Combining the CDR3 with reference TRBV28 and TRBJ2-3 gives the whole variable domain DVKVTQSSRYLVKRTGEKVFLECVQDMDHENMFWYRQDPGLGLRLIYFSYDVKMKEKGDIPEGYSVSREKKERFSLILESASTNQTSMYLCASSLYAGGYTDTQYFGPGTRLTVL.

The chain links TRBV7-9 to TRBJ2-2; TRBD2 is a possible D gene (5 bases). Germline values: CDR1 SEHNR, CDR2 FQNEAQ (reference sequence). Trimming removed 4 bases at V and 7 bases at J, with 7 bases between. This CDR3 has 12 amino acids. The chain's CDR3 is CASSSGSGELFF. The DNA for the CDR3 is TGTGCCAGCAGCTCGGGAAGCGGGGAGCTGTTTTTT. Full variable domain (rest looked up from reference TRBV7-9 and TRBJ2-2): DTGVSQNPRHKITKRGQNVTFRCDPISEHNRLYWYRQTLGQGPEFLTYFQNEAQLEKSRLLSDRFSAERPKGSFSTLEIQRTEQGDSAMYLCASSSGSGELFFGEGSRLTVL.

V is TRBV9 and J is TRBJ2-3; 8 bases line up with TRBD2. This CDR3 spans 14 amino acids. Germline loops: CDR1 SGDLS, CDR2 YYNGEE. V trimming: 3 bases; J trimming: 4 bases; junction bases outside the gene matches: 4. CDR3 amino acids: CASSAGGGPDTQYF. CDR3 coding DNA: TGTGCCAGCAGCGCCGGGGGGGGACCAGATACGCAGTATTTT.

The V call is TRBV25-1, the J call TRBJ1-2, with TRBD1 identical over 9 bases. The CDR3 has 14 amino acids. The germline CDR1 and CDR2 sequences are MGHDK and SYGVNS. J lost 8 bases, V lost 6 bases, and 10 bases had no gene match. The CDR3 sequence: CASSRTGEVQGYTF. The CDR3 DNA sequence: TGTGCCAGCAGCCGGACAGGGGAAGTGCAGGGCTACACCTTC.

CDR3 coding DNA: TGTGCCAGCAGTTTACGTTTCAGGGGATCCAACACAGATACGCAGTATTTT. It codes for CASSLRFRGSNTDTQYF. V is TRBV28 and J is TRBJ2-3, with D possibly TRBD1 on 6 matching bases. Germline assignment: CDR1 MDHEN and CDR2 SYDVKM. Trimming removed 2 bases from V and 2 bases from J, with 17 bases in between. The CDR3 extends over 17 amino acids.

The chain recombines TRBV4-1 with TRBJ1-5, with 7 positions matching TRBD1. The J segment lost 4 bases and the V segment lost 2 bases, leaving 8 bases of the junction unmatched. Per the germline V gene, CDR1 is MGHRA and CDR2 is YSYEKL. The CDR3 consists of 16 residues. Written as DNA, the CDR3 is TGCGCCAGCAGCCAACCACAGGAGGGGGCAAATCAGCCCCAGCATTTT. Protein sequence: CASSQPQEGANQPQHF.

The rearrangement uses TRBV4-1 and TRBJ2-5; TRBD2 matches at 13 bases. The DNA matches TRBJ2-7 better at its end, which makes the J call doubtful. The germline V gene encodes CDR1 MGHRA and CDR2 YSYEKL. The CDR3 extends over 18 amino acids. For the CDR3, the DNA is TGCGCCAGCAGCCAAGATGCACTAGCGGGAGGGCGATCCTACGAGCAGTACTTC. Translated, it gives CASSQDALAGGRSYEQYF.

The DNA of the CDR3 is TGTGCCAGCAGCTTAGGACAGGGTGGCGGCTACACCTTC. Translating gives CASSLGQGGGYTF. The chain is built from TRBV7-9 and TRBJ1-2, with TRBD1 identical over 7 bases. Trimming at V came to 1 base and at J to 8 bases, leaving 4 bases not matched to a gene. This CDR3 comprises 13 residues. The germline gives CDR1 SEHNR, CDR2 FQNEAQ (reference sequence).

This clone was found once. The J gene is TRBJ2-7, the V gene TRBV27, with D hard to call. The CDR3 is made up of 11 amino acids. The germline V and J ends were trimmed by 4 bases and 4 bases, with 5 bases remaining between them. CDR1 and CDR2 (germline): MNHEY, SMNVEV (reference sequence). CDR3 amino acids: CASSSNYEQYF. CDR3 nucleotide sequence: TGTGCCAGCAGTTCCAATTACGAGCAGTACTTC.

CDR3 nucleotides: TGTGCCAGCAGCTTAGGCGACAGGGCCGCGATTGAAGCTTTCTTT. Translated, it gives CASSLGDRAAIEAFF. The genes are TRBV13 and TRBJ1-1; 7 nucleotides match TRBD1. The J segment lost 7 bases and the V segment lost 0 bases, leaving 8 bases of the junction unmatched. Germline V gene data show CDR1 as PRHDT and CDR2 as FYEKMQ (reference sequence). CDR3 size: 15 residues.

The V call is TRBV27, the J call TRBJ2-7; TRBD2 is a possible D gene (7 bases). V dropped 2 bases and J dropped 7 bases, with 15 bases sitting between them. Germline lookup yields CDR1 MNHEY and CDR2 SMNVEV (reference sequence). The CDR3 consists of 14 residues. DNA of the CDR3: TGTGCCAGCAGTTTAGTACGGGGGGCAGGGGAGCAGTACTTC. Its translation is CASSLVRGAGEQYF.

This chain connects TRBV28 to TRBJ2-1; 7 bases align to TRBD1. From germline, CDR1 is MDHEN and CDR2 SYDVKM. This CDR3 is 18 amino acids long. Trimming removed 2 bases from V and 0 bases from J; junction bases left unmatched: 10. This CDR3 is CASSLQSIRDSSYNEQFF. CDR3 in DNA: TGTGCCAGCAGTTTACAGAGCATCCGGGACAGCTCCTACAATGAGCAGTTCTTC. The variable domain in full, completed from reference TRBV28 and TRBJ2-1, reads DVKVTQSSRYLVKRTGEKVFLECVQDMDHENMFWYRQDPGLGLRLIYFSYDVKMKEKGDIPEGYSVSREKKERFSLILESASTNQTSMYLCASSLQSIRDSSYNEQFFGPGTRLTVL.

This chain joins TRBV19 and TRBJ1-1; no firm D call. CDR3 length: 13 amino acids. V lost 0 bases, J lost 4 bases, and 6 bases lay in between. Germline V gene data show CDR1 as LNHDA and CDR2 as SQIVND (reference sequence). In nucleotides, the CDR3 is TGTGCCAGTAGTATAGATGTTAGCACTGAAGCTTTCTTT. Protein product: CASSIDVSTEAFF.

The V gene is TRBV28, the J gene TRBJ2-7; a possible D gene is TRBD2 (7 bases). V lost 5 bases, J lost 2 bases, and 16 bases lay in between. The CDR3 runs 15 residues. Germline V lookup: CDR1 MDHEN, CDR2 SYDVKM. CDR3 DNA sequence: TGTGCCAGCAGTCCTGGGAGGGGGGTTCCCTACGAGCAGTACTTC. Protein sequence: CASSPGRGVPYEQYF.

This sequence joins TRBV5-4 and TRBJ2-7, with 7 positions matching TRBD1. The CDR3 is made up of 14 amino acids. Unmatched junction bases numbered 5, after V lost 4 bases and J lost 1 base. Per germline, CDR1 SGHNT and CDR2 YYREEE (reference sequence). CDR3 coding DNA: TGTGCCAGCAGCCCCGGGACAGAATCCTACGAGCAGTACTTC. Residues: CASSPGTESYEQYF.

The rearrangement joins TRBV5-1 to TRBJ2-1; 9 bases match TRBD1. Unmatched junction bases numbered 7, after V lost 0 bases and J lost 9 bases. Germline loops: CDR1 SGHRS, CDR2 YFSETQ. CDR3 length equals 15 residues. CDR3 in amino acids: CASSLEGQGSGEQFF. In DNA form, the CDR3 reads TGCGCCAGCAGCTTGGAAGGACAGGGGAGTGGTGAGCAGTTCTTC.

This clone was observed a few times. Here the CDR3 reads CASSQPSERNTEAFF. DNA of the CDR3: TGTGCCAGCAGCCAACCTAGTGAGAGGAACACTGAAGCTTTCTTT. The V gene is TRBV4-2, the J gene TRBJ1-1; D ambiguous. Germline V CDR1 and CDR2: LGHNA, YNFKEQ. V was pared by 2 bases and J by 1 base, with 11 bases between. CDR3 length: 15 amino acids.

The chain couples TRBV10-3 to TRBJ2-5, with 8 bases fitting TRBD1. V was clipped by 7 bases and J by 11 bases; unmatched bases: 15. CDR1 is ENHRY, CDR2 SYGVKD, per germline. The CDR3 has 14 residues. This CDR3 is CAINTLGQGHEQYF. CDR3 coding DNA: TGTGCCATCAATACCCTCGGACAGGGACATGAGCAGTACTTC.

The chain links TRBV6-5 to TRBJ2-3; 8 bases line up with TRBD2. Trimming cost V 2 bases and J 9 bases; bases outside gene matches: 10. Germline-derived CDR1 and CDR2 are MNHEY and SVGAGI. This CDR3 has 15 amino acids. CDR3 nucleotide sequence: TGTGCCAGCAGTTACAAAACGGGAGGGCCGGGGACGCAGTATTTT. As protein: CASSYKTGGPGTQYF.

The chain joins TRBV7-3 to TRBJ2-2; TRBD1 might be the D (5 bases). The CDR3 extends over 12 amino acids. CDR1 SGHTA and CDR2 FQGTGA come from the germline V gene. Trimming shortened V by 5 bases and J by 6 bases, and 7 bases separated the two germline ends. The CDR3 reads CASSPGSGELFF. The CDR3 coding sequence is TGTGCCAGCAGCCCAGGGTCCGGGGAGCTGTTTTTT.

V gene TRBV2 combines with J gene TRBJ2-1; 10 bases line up with TRBD2. The CDR3 sequence is 13 residues long. Germline V gives CDR1 SNHLY, CDR2 FYNNEI. With V trimmed by 8 bases and J by 8 bases, 6 bases remained unmatched. As DNA, the CDR3 is TGTGCCAGCCTAGGACTAGCGGAATATGAGCAGTTCTTC. Protein product: CASLGLAEYEQFF.

The V call is TRBV6-6, the J call TRBJ2-5; tentatively, D is TRBD1 (5 bases). The DNA end is more similar to TRBJ2-7, so the J call may be wrong. This CDR3 spans 11 amino acids. The germline V gene encodes CDR1 MNHNY and CDR2 SVGAGI (reference sequence). This CDR3 reads CASTQGNEQYF. The CDR3 DNA reads as TGTGCCAGCACCCAGGGCAACGAGCAGTACTTC.

This chain connects TRBV27 to TRBJ1-5; D remains ambiguous. There are 14 residues in the CDR3. V lost 6 bases and J lost 3, with 12 bases in between. The germline CDR1 and CDR2 sequences are MNHEY and SMNVEV (reference sequence). As DNA, the CDR3 is TGTGCCAGCAGCACAGACCACCTCAATCAGCCCCAGCATTTT. This translates into CASSTDHLNQPQHF.

The chain employs TRBV29-1 and TRBJ2-7, with D perhaps matching TRBD1 (6 bases). The V gene's germline CDR1 is SQVTM and CDR2 ANQGSEA. The CDR3 spans 14 residues. Deletions cut 4 bases from V and 2 bases from J, with 15 bases between. The CDR3 is CSVAAPTGTYEQYF. The DNA of the CDR3 is TGCAGCGTTGCGGCTCCTACAGGGACCTACGAGCAGTACTTC.

The gene calls are TRBV5-1 and TRBJ2-2, with D unclear. There are 12 residues in the CDR3. The germline gives CDR1 SGHRS, CDR2 YFSETQ. The V end lost 2 bases, the J end lost 7 bases, and 6 bases lay between the germline ends. CDR3 protein: CASSLNGGELFF. As DNA, the CDR3 is TGCGCCAGCAGCTTAAACGGCGGGGAGCTGTTTTTT.

The J gene is TRBJ2-7, the V gene TRBV13, with 12 bases aligning to TRBD1. V was clipped by 4 bases and J by 5 bases; unmatched bases: 3. Germline V gives CDR1 PRHDT, CDR2 FYEKMQ (reference sequence). The CDR3 contains 14 residues. CDR3 amino acids: CASSSWDRGHEQYF. The CDR3 nucleotides read TGTGCCAGCAGCTCCTGGGACAGGGGGCACGAGCAGTACTTC.

The gene calls are TRBV10-3 and TRBJ1-5, with D hard to call. There are 13 residues in the CDR3. Trimming cost V 9 bases and J 2 bases, with 11 bases left between them. Germline V gives CDR1 ENHRY, CDR2 SYGVKD. The CDR3 bases are TGTGCCATAGCTGAGAGGGGCAATCAGCCCCAGCATTTT. Translated: CAIAERGNQPQHF.

The gene calls are TRBV7-9 and TRBJ2-1; possible D gene TRBD2, 6 bases. The CDR3 has 11 amino acids. Germline V gene sequence: CDR1 SEHNR, CDR2 FQNEAQ (reference sequence). Trimming stripped 7 bases from V and 9 bases from J, with 10 bases between. The CDR3 sequence is CASNGGIEQFF. The DNA for the CDR3 is TGTGCCAGCAATGGAGGGATTGAGCAGTTCTTC.